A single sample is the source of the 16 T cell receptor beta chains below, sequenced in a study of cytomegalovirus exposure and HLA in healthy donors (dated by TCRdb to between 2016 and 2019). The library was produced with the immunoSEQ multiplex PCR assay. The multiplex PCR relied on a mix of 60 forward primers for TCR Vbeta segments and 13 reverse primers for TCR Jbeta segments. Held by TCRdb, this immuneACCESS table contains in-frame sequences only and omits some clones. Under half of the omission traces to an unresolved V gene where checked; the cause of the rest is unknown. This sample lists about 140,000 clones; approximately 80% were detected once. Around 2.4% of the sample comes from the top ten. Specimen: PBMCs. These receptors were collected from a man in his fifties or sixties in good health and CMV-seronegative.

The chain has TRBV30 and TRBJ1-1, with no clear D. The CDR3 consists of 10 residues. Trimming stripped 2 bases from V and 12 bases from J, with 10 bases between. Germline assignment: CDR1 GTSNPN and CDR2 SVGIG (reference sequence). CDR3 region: CAWSQQRTFF. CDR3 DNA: TGTGCCTGGAGTCAACAGAGAACTTTCTTT.

The CDR3 region is CASSLEAAVEAFF. The CDR3 DNA reads TGTGCCAGCAGCTTAGAAGCGGCCGTAGAAGCTTTCTTT. V and J are TRBV7-2 and TRBJ1-1; no clear D gene. The CDR3 spans 13 residues. CDR1 and CDR2 from the germline V gene are SGHTA and FQGNSA. Deletions cut 1 base from V and 8 bases from J, with 11 bases between.

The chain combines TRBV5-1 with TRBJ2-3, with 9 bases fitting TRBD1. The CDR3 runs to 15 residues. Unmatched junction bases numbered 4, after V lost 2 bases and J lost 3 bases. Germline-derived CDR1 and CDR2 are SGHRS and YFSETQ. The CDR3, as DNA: TGCGCCAGCAGCTTTACAGGGGGCTCGACAGATACGCAGTATTTT. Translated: CASSFTGGSTDTQYF. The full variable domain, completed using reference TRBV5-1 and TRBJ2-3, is KAGVTQTPRYLIKTRGQQVTLSCSPISGHRSVSWYQQTPGQGLQFLFEYFSETQRNKGNFPGRFSGRQFSNSRSEMNVSTLELGDSALYLCASSFTGGSTDTQYFGPGTRLTVL.

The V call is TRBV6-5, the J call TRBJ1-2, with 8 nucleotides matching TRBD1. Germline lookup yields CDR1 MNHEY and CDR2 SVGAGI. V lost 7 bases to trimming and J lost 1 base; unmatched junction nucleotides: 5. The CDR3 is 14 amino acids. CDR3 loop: CASIDRGSNYGYTF. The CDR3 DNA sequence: TGTGCCAGCATTGACAGGGGAAGTAACTATGGCTACACCTTC.

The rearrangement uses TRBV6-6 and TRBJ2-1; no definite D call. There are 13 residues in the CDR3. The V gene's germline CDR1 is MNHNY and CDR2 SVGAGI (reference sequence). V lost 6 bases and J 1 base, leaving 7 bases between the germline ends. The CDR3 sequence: CASSLFSYNEQFF. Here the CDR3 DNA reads TGTGCCAGCAGCCTATTTTCCTACAATGAGCAGTTCTTC.

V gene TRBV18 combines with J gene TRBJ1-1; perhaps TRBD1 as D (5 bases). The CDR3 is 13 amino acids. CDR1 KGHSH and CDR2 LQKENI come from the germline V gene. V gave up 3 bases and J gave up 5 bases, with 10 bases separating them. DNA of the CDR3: TGTGCCAGCTCACCTCAGGGTAGGACTGAAGCTTTCTTT. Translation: CASSPQGRTEAFF.

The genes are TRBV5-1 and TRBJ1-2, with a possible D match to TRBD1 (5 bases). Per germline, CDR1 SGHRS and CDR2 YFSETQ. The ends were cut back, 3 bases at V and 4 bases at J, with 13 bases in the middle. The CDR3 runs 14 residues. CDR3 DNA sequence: TGCGCCAGCAGCTCGATCGGGGGTTCCTATGGCTACACCTTC. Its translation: CASSSIGGSYGYTF.

The CDR3 sequence: CASSSGQAQETQYF. The CDR3 DNA reads TGTGCCAGCAGTTCGGGACAGGCACAAGAGACCCAGTACTTC. The genes are TRBV28 and TRBJ2-5, with 8 bases matching TRBD1. The V gene end was trimmed by 4 bases and the J gene end by 2 bases; junction bases not matched to a gene: 3. The germline V gene encodes CDR1 MDHEN and CDR2 SYDVKM. The CDR3 is 14 residues long. Full variable domain (missing parts from reference TRBV28 and TRBJ2-5): DVKVTQSSRYLVKRTGEKVFLECVQDMDHENMFWYRQDPGLGLRLIYFSYDVKMKEKGDIPEGYSVSREKKERFSLILESASTNQTSMYLCASSSGQAQETQYFGPGTRLLVL.

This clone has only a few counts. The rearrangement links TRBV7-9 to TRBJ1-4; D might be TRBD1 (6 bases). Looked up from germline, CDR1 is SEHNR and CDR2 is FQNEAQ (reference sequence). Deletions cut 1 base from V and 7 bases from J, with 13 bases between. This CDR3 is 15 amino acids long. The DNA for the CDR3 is TGTGCCAGCAGCTTAGTGACAGGATGGGGTGAAAAACTGTTTTTT. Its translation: CASSLVTGWGEKLFF.

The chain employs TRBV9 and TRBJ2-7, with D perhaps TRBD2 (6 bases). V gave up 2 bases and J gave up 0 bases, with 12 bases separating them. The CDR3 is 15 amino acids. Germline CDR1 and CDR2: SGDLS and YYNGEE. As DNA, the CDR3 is TGTGCCAGCAGCGTGACTAGTTGGGACTCCTACGAGCAGTACTTC. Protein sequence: CASSVTSWDSYEQYF.

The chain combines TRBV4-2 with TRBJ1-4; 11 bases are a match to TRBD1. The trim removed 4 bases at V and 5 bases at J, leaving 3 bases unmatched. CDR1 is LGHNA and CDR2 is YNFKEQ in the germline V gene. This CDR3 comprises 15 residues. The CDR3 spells CASSRGQGANEKLFF. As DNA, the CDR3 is TGTGCCAGCAGCCGAGGACAGGGGGCAAATGAAAAACTGTTTTTT.

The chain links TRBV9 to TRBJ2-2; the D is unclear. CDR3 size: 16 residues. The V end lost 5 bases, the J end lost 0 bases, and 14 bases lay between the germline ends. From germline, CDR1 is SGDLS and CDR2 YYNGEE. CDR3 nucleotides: TGTGCCAGCAGGGCCTCCGAGGCAGCGAACACCGGGGAGCTGTTTTTT. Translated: CASRASEAANTGELFF.

CDR3 bases: TGTGCCAGCAGGGTTAGACAGGGGGCCCAGCATTTT. As protein: CASRVRQGAQHF. This chain uses TRBV2 with TRBJ1-5; TRBD1 matches 9 bases. J was trimmed by 11 bases and V by 6 bases; bases with no gene match: 5. Germline CDR1 is SNHLY and CDR2 is FYNNEI. The CDR3 is 12 amino acids. Full variable domain (outside the CDR3, taken from reference TRBV2 and TRBJ1-5): EPEVTQTPSHQVTQMGQEVILRCVPISNHLYFYWYRQILGQKVEFLVSFYNNEISEKSEIFDDQFSVERPDGSNFTLKIRSTKLEDSAMYFCASRVRQGAQHFGDGTRLSIL.

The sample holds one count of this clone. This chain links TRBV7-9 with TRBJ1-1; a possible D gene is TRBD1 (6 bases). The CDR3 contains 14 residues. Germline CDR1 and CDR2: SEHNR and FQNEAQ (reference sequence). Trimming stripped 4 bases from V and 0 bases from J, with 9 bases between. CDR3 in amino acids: CASSSQGLNTEAFF. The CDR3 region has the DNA TGTGCCAGCAGCTCACAGGGACTGAACACTGAAGCTTTCTTT.

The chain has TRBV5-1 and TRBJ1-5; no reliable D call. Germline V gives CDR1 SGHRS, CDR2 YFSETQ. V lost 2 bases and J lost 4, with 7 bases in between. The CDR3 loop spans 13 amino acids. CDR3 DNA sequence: TGCGCCAGCAGCTTCTCGGGAAATCAGCCCCAGCATTTT. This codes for CASSFSGNQPQHF.

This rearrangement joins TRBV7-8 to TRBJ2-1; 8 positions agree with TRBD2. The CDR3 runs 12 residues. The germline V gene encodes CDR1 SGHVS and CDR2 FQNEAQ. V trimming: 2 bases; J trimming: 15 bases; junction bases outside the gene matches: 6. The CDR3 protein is CASSLSGGPGFF. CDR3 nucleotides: TGTGCCAGCAGCTTATCGGGGGGGCCGGGGTTCTTC.